This T cell receptor (beta chain) emerged from a study of human T cells and chemical hapten exposure. Described time point: patch test 1, 2 weeks after DPC sensitization. As to treatment: therapeutic diphenylcyclopropenone sensitization with weekly scalp DPC. Patients had alopecia, were aged 18 to 70, and were not pregnant. Notes on the study in general: Every donor had alopecia, and their immune response may therefore differ from healthy people's.

A single record per CDR3 protein comes from TCRdb applying MiXCR to the RACE reads. The table shows some 70,000 distinct CDR3 sequences, with about 31% occurring only once. This CDR3 is built from 14 residues. Deletions cut 2 bases from V and 7 bases from J, with 12 bases between. The V gene's germline CDR1 is SGHDN and CDR2 FVKESK. About this clonotype: Its target is not known.

Sequenced material: whole blood, taken in connection with sensitization to the hapten diphenylcyclopropenone (DPC). The chain is built from TRBV14 and TRBJ1-5; the D gene is possibly TRBD1 (6 bases). The clonotype was recovered from a man in his forties or fifties with alopecia areata. Some clones in this sample may be carry-over from other donors' samples. CDR3 residues: CASSQNWGGQPQHF. The CDR3 nucleotides are TGTGCCAGCAGCCAAAACTGGGGGGGCCAGCCCCAGCATTTT.